The 23 T cell receptor beta chains below come from one sample, sequenced in a study of T cells in women clearing cervical HPV infection. Profiled with immunoSEQ multiplex PCR; TCRdb holds only in-frame clones, not every one. Its clone listing holds about 24,000 clones. The sequenced sample was blood buffy coat. The receptors derive from a woman aged 18-70 years with a cervical HPV16 infection that either progressed to CIN3+ or cleared (not recorded which).

Of note for this clone: The read ends 3 residues early relative to the CDR3; the germline J gene fills the gap. V and J are TRBV7-6 and TRBJ1-5, with TRBD1 matching over 7 bases. J gave up 1 base and V 5 bases, and 8 bases lay outside the gene matches. Germline V gene sequence: CDR1 SGHVS, CDR2 FNYEAQ. The CDR3 contains 16 residues. The CDR3 DNA, read in part, is TGTGCCAGCAGCCCCCGGACAGGATCAAGCAATCAGCCC. Protein product: CASSPRTGSSNQP. The whole CDR3 reads CASSPRTGSSNQPQHF.

Details on this clone: The missing CDR3 end, 3 residues past where the read stops, is filled in from the germline J gene. The chain couples TRBV2 to TRBJ2-5, with D possibly being TRBD1 (5 bases). Germline lookup yields CDR1 SNHLY and CDR2 FYNNEI. With 8 bases removed from V and 4 bases from J, the gap between germline ends came to 14 bases. The CDR3 totals 13 residues. CDR3 amino acids: CASGAVDGETQYF. The covered CDR3 bases are TGTGCCAGCGGGGCTGTGGACGGAGAGACC.

The sequenced CDR3 bases are TGTGCCAGCAGTTTCTTGGACAAAACTGAAAAG. Its translation is CASSFLDKTEK. The full CDR3 protein is CASSFLDKTEKLFF. The rearrangement joins TRBV2 to TRBJ2-2; perhaps TRBD1 as D (5 bases). Sequencing ends 3 residues short of the CDR3 end; the germline J gene provides the rest. Germline CDR1 SNHLY, CDR2 FYNNEI. CDR3 length equals 14 residues.

With respect to this clone: The observed sequence ends 3 residues before the CDR3 terminus, with the missing tail filled in from the germline J gene. V is TRBV11-3 and J is TRBJ1-1, with D perhaps TRBD1 (6 bases). The CDR3 loop spans 11 amino acids. Germline loops: CDR1 SGHNT, CDR2 YENEEA. The chain's CDR3 is CASSSRGQAFF. The CDR3 DNA, read in part, is TGTGCCAGCAGCTCCAGGGGTCAG.

About this clone: The read halts 3 residues ahead of the CDR3 end, with the missing end drawn from the germline J gene. This sequence joins TRBV2 and TRBJ1-5; TRBD1 aligns across 8 bases. The V segment lost 7 bases and the J segment 7 bases; nucleotides outside the gene matches: 9. Germline CDR1 reads SNHLY; CDR2 reads FYNNEI. This CDR3 contains 14 residues. Here the CDR3 reads CASNPGTGGQPQHF. CDR3 DNA, as far as it was read: TGTGCCAGCAACCCTGGGACAGGAGGACAGCCC.

As for this clone: The CDR3 goes on 3 residues after the read ends, and that part is filled in from the germline J gene. This chain uses TRBV19 with TRBJ2-1, with 7 bases identical to TRBD1. Germline-derived CDR1 and CDR2 are LNHDA and SQIVND (reference sequence). This CDR3 contains 15 residues. J gave up 6 bases and V 6 bases, and 11 bases lay outside the gene matches. The CDR3 sequence: CASSQTRTGANEQFF. CDR3 bases read: TGTGCCAGTAGCCAAACTCGGACAGGCGCCAATGAG.

A word on this clone: The CDR3 goes on 3 residues after the read ends, and that part is filled in from the germline J gene. The rearrangement uses TRBV7-2 and TRBJ2-3; TRBD2 agrees at 9 bases. Germline CDR1 SGHTA, CDR2 FQGNSA. There are 16 residues in the CDR3. The covered CDR3 bases are TGTGCCAGCAGCTTAGCGCCTAGCGGGACGGGCGAGACG. Amino acids: CASSLAPSGTGET. The whole CDR3 sequence is CASSLAPSGTGETQYF.

Notes on this clone: The sequenced fragment ends 3 residues before the CDR3 boundary, so the rest is inferred from the germline J gene. V and J are TRBV20-1 and TRBJ1-4; 8 bases match TRBD1. CDR3 length: 13 amino acids. Per germline, CDR1 DFQATT and CDR2 SNEGSKA (reference sequence). After removal of 6 bases from V and 8 bases from J, the junction contained 8 bases not matched to a gene. The CDR3 is CSAIQGGVEKLFF. Incomplete CDR3 DNA: TGCAGTGCAATACAGGGGGGAGTCGAAAAA.

Regarding this clone: The missing CDR3 end, 3 residues past where the read stops, is filled in from the germline J gene. The rearrangement joins TRBV19 to TRBJ2-7; D is possibly TRBD1 (5 bases). V lost 10 bases to trimming and J lost 4 bases, with 20 bases between them. The CDR3 spans 14 residues. Germline CDR1 LNHDA, CDR2 SQIVND (reference sequence). CDR3 amino acids: CAKLTGRDLYEQYF. The sequenced part of the CDR3 DNA is TGTGCCAAACTTACCGGCAGGGATCTGTACGAG.

Note on this clone: The read halts 3 residues ahead of the CDR3 end, with the missing end drawn from the germline J gene. The chain has TRBV20-1 and TRBJ2-7; tentatively, D is TRBD2 (5 bases). The CDR3 contains 13 residues. The V end lost 1 base, the J end lost 3 bases, and 10 bases lay between the germline ends. Germline CDR1 is DFQATT and CDR2 is SNEGSKA (reference sequence). CDR3 residues: CSARVGSGYEQYF. The CDR3 bases that were read are TGCAGTGCTAGAGTCGGCAGCGGCTACGAG.

Turning to this clone: The read falls 3 residues short of the CDR3 end, and the missing part is taken from the germline J gene. The chain links TRBV20-1 to TRBJ2-3; 7 nucleotides align to TRBD2. The CDR3 contains 14 residues. From germline, CDR1 is DFQATT and CDR2 SNEGSKA (reference sequence). The part of the CDR3 DNA that was read is TGCAGTGCTAGATCGCCCTTGGGAGGGACTGCG. This translates into CSARSPLGGTA. The whole CDR3 is CSARSPLGGTAQYF.

To note about this clone: The missing CDR3 end, 3 residues past where the read stops, is filled in from the germline J gene. The chain is built from TRBV19 and TRBJ2-7; 7 bases line up with TRBD1. From germline, CDR1 is LNHDA and CDR2 SQIVND (reference sequence). The CDR3 runs to 14 residues. With 5 bases clipped from V and 0 bases from J, the junction kept 4 bases outside the gene matches. CDR3 loop: CASSFGTASYEQYF. The sequenced CDR3 bases are TGTGCCAGTAGTTTCGGGACAGCCTCCTACGAG.

A note on this clone: The read finishes 3 residues shy of the CDR3 end, and the germline J gene is used to complete it. This same CDR3 is encoded by further DNA sequences in the sample. The chain joins TRBV20-1 to TRBJ1-4; a possible D gene is TRBD1 (6 bases). Per the germline V gene, CDR1 is DFQATT and CDR2 is SNEGSKA (reference sequence). V was clipped by 6 bases and J by 7 bases, with 12 bases between them. The CDR3 is made up of 12 amino acids. The sequenced CDR3 bases are TGCAGTGCGGGCAGGGGCGGTGAAAAA. As protein: CSAGRGGEK. The CDR3 in its entirety is CSAGRGGEKLFF.

As regards this clone: The read falls 3 residues short of the CDR3 end, and the missing part is taken from the germline J gene. J is TRBJ2-4 and V is TRBV20-1; D is unclear. CDR1 DFQATT and CDR2 SNEGSKA come from the germline V gene (reference sequence). The CDR3 is made up of 14 amino acids. CDR3 residues: CSARSIKPLYGQYF. CDR3 DNA, as far as it was read: TGCAGTGCTAGATCAATCAAACCGCTCTATGGT.

In regard to this clone: The CDR3 end is not reached by the read, which stops 3 residues before it; the germline J gene fills it in. This chain joins TRBV30 and TRBJ1-5; no clear D gene. Germline V lookup: CDR1 GTSNPN, CDR2 SVGIG (reference sequence). The CDR3 runs 14 residues. Trimming left V 2 bases short and J 0 bases short, with 8 bases between. The sequenced CDR3 bases are TGTGCCTGGAGTCGGTTAAGTAGCAATCAGCCC. This codes for CAWSRLSSNQP. The entire CDR3 is CAWSRLSSNQPQHF.

As for this clone: From the germline J gene comes the end of the CDR3, since the read stops 3 residues before it. This chain joins TRBV19 and TRBJ2-1, with 9 positions matching TRBD2. The V segment lost 4 bases and the J segment 8 bases; nucleotides outside the gene matches: 6. Germline CDR1 LNHDA, CDR2 SQIVND (reference sequence). The CDR3 spans 14 residues. CDR3 bases read: TGTGCCAGTAGTAATCGCGGGAGGGCCTATGAG. Translating it yields CASSNRGRAYE. The entire CDR3 sequence reads CASSNRGRAYEQFF. Based on the CDR3 plus reference TRBV19 and TRBJ2-1, the full variable domain is DGGITQSPKYLFRKEGQNVTLSCEQNLNHDAMYWYRQDPGQGLRLIYYSQIVNDFQKGDIAEGYSVSREKKESFPLTVTSAQKNPTAFYLCASSNRGRAYEQFFGPGTRLTVL.

Comment on this clone: Its ends do not fully match the called genes, so a read error is possible. The CDR3 end falls 3 residues outside the read, so it is completed with the germline J gene. The rearrangement joins TRBV7-7 to TRBJ2-3; 14 bases fit TRBD2. Germline-derived CDR1 and CDR2 are SSHAT and FNYEAQ (reference sequence). CDR3 length: 16 residues. The part of the CDR3 DNA that was read is TGTGCTAGCAGCCGACTAGCGGGAGGGCGGGGCGAGACG. Amino acid sequence: CASSRLAGGRGET. The entire CDR3 sequence reads CASSRLAGGRGETQYF.

With respect to this clone: The CDR3 is cut off 3 residues early in the read; its end comes from the germline J gene. This chain joins TRBV19 and TRBJ2-2, with 8 bases identical to TRBD1. Germline V gene sequence: CDR1 LNHDA, CDR2 SQIVND (reference sequence). This CDR3 is 14 amino acids long. CDR3 bases read: TGTGCCAGTAAAAACGCAGGGGGCTATTCACCG. It yields the protein CASKNAGGYSP. The CDR3 in its entirety is CASKNAGGYSPLFF.

Points on this clone: The read stops 3 residues short of the end of the CDR3; the missing end is completed from the germline J gene. The chain recombines TRBV5-4 with TRBJ1-1; weak D call: TRBD1 (6 bases). This CDR3 region has 14 residues. In germline, CDR1 is SGHNT, CDR2 YYREEE (reference sequence). The part of the CDR3 DNA that was read is TGTGCCAGCAGCTTGGCGGGCAGGGGCGCCGAA. It yields the protein CASSLAGRGAE. The full CDR3 protein reads CASSLAGRGAEAFF.

Points on this clone: The sequenced fragment ends 3 residues before the CDR3 boundary, so the rest is inferred from the germline J gene. The J gene is TRBJ1-5, the V gene TRBV19; 9 bases fit TRBD1. The V segment lost 6 bases and the J segment 3 bases; nucleotides outside the gene matches: 6. Per the germline V gene, CDR1 is LNHDA and CDR2 is SQIVND (reference sequence). This CDR3 is built from 15 residues. The CDR3 is CASRTGTGNNQPQHF. The CDR3 DNA, read in part, is TGTGCCAGTAGAACCGGGACAGGGAACAATCAGCCC.

Regarding this clone: The DNA ends 3 residues before the CDR3 does, and the rest of the CDR3 is filled in from the germline J gene. The chain links TRBV5-1 to TRBJ1-1, with D possibly matching TRBD1 (5 bases). Per germline, CDR1 SGHRS and CDR2 YFSETQ. The CDR3 has 15 amino acids. V was trimmed by 3 bases and J by 5 bases, leaving 17 bases between them. The CDR3 protein is CASSSALGRETEAFF. CDR3 DNA, as far as it was read: TGCGCCAGCAGCTCCGCTCTGGGCAGGGAGACTGAA.

To note about this clone: The CDR3 goes on 3 residues after the read ends, and that part is filled in from the germline J gene. The chain couples TRBV20-1 to TRBJ2-3; 8 bases match TRBD1. The ends lost 2 bases at V and 1 base at J; junction bases unmatched: 2. The CDR3 loop spans 14 amino acids. CDR1 is DFQATT, CDR2 SNEGSKA, per germline (reference sequence). The CDR3 is CSARRGQGTDTQYF. The sequenced CDR3 bases are TGCAGTGCTAGACGGGGACAGGGCACAGATACG.

With respect to this clone: The read terminates 3 residues before the CDR3 end, so the remaining end is supplied by the germline J gene. The gene calls are TRBV11-2 and TRBJ2-1; 7 nucleotides match TRBD2. CDR1 and CDR2 (germline): SGHAT, FQNNGV. The CDR3 spans 14 residues. The V segment lost 0 bases and the J segment 8 bases; nucleotides outside the gene matches: 4. The DNA read from the CDR3 is TGTGCCAGCAGCTTAGAAGCTAGCGGAGATGAG. It encodes CASSLEASGDE. The whole CDR3 region reads CASSLEASGDEQFF. The full variable domain, completed using reference TRBV11-2 and TRBJ2-1, is EAGVAQSPRYKIIEKRQSVAFWCNPISGHATLYWYQQILGQGPKLLIQFQNNGVVDDSQLPKDRFSAERLKGVDSTLKIQPAKLEDSAVYLCASSLEASGDEQFFGPGTRLTVL.